These T cell receptor beta chains were read from a single sample in a study of blood T cell repertoires in COVID-19. TCRdb's copy holds only in-frame clones and misses some; the assay was immunoSEQ multiplex PCR. The table has about 180,000 clones, roughly 87% seen once. Source material: peripheral blood. The receptor set was obtained from a woman aged 70-85 years with COVID-19, enrolled during active disease. CDR3s include the opening cysteine and the closing phenylalanine or tryptophan.

TRBJ1-2 | TRBV5-6 | CASSLAGTEDWGYTF
TRBJ2-5 | TRBV18 | CASSPGTGQETQYF
TRBJ2-5 | TRBV6-5 | CASSYSTGLETQYF
TRBJ2-1 | TRBV7-2 | CASRTGYEQFF
TRBJ2-2 | TRBV18 | CASSPPAGGYTGELFF
TRBJ2-7 | TRBV18 | CASSPGETVGYEQYF
TRBJ2-7 | TRBV28 | CASEGVREQYF
TRBJ2-1 | TRBV3-1/TRBV3-2 | CASSQGWGTPFYNEQFF
TRBJ1-1 | TRBV29-1 | CSVLRRGQPAAFF
TRBJ2-3 | TRBV28 | CASSLSLAGVAQYF